The 3 T cell receptor beta chains below come from one sample, sequenced in a study of control samples from healthy donors and cancer patients. TCRdb keeps only in-frame clones here, not all; method: immunoSEQ multiplex PCR. The table has around 170,000 clones, 90% seen once. Sequencing was done on a sample of blood. The source of these receptors is a woman between 45 and 65 years old in good health.

The chain links TRBV18 to TRBJ1-4; D unclear. V lost 6 bases and J 3 bases, leaving 11 bases between the germline ends. The V gene's germline CDR1 is KGHSH and CDR2 LQKENI. The length of the CDR3 is 14 residues. In DNA form, the CDR3 reads TGTGCCAGCTCCGCTTTCTTTCCTAATGAAAAACTGTTTTTT. This codes for CASSAFFPNEKLFF.

The rearrangement links TRBV19 to TRBJ2-3, with TRBD2 matching 12 bases. The CDR3 totals 16 residues. Germline trimming cut 0 bases from V and 5 bases from J; bases unmatched to any gene: 3. CDR1 LNHDA and CDR2 SQIVND come from the germline V gene (reference sequence). For the CDR3, the DNA is TGTGCCAGTAGTATAGATCAGGGACTAGCGGGAGATACGCAGTATTTT. Its protein product is CASSIDQGLAGDTQYF.

The V call is TRBV10-3, the J call TRBJ2-5; the match to TRBD1 covers 7 bases. Germline V gene sequence: CDR1 ENHRY, CDR2 SYGVKD. V dropped 8 bases and J dropped 2; count of bases not matched to a gene: 8. The CDR3 totals 14 residues. The CDR3 here is CAIRLGTEQETQYF. The CDR3 DNA reads TGTGCCATCCGACTCGGGACAGAGCAAGAGACCCAGTACTTC.